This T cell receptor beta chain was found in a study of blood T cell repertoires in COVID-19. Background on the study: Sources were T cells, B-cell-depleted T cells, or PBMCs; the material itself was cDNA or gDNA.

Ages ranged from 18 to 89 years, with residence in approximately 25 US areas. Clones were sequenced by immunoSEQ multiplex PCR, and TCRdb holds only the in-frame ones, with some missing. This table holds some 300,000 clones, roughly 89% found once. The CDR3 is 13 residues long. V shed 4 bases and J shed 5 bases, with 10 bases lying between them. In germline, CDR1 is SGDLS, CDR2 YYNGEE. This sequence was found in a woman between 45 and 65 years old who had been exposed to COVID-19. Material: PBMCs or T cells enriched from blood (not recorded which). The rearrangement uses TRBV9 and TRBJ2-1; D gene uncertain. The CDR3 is CASSSPPHNEQFF. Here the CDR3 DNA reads TGTGCCAGCAGCTCCCCTCCCCACAATGAGCAGTTCTTC.